These 26 T cell receptor beta chains were sequenced from one sample in a study of T cell responses to AZD1222 COVID-19 vaccine. Using immunoSEQ multiplex PCR, the repertoire was profiled, and TCRdb retains in-frame clones only, with some absent. The table has 100,000 to 150,000 clones, 92% seen once. This material consisted of peripheral blood, taken on day 0 of AZD1222 vaccination. These receptors originate from an adult in good health.

The gene calls are TRBV7-3 and TRBJ2-1; 11 nucleotides agree with TRBD2. After removal of 2 bases from V and 6 bases from J, the junction contained 6 bases not matched to a gene. Per the germline V gene, CDR1 is SGHTA and CDR2 is FQGTGA. CDR3 length: 16 residues. In DNA form, the CDR3 reads TGTGCCAGCAGCTTAGCTAGCGGGAGGATCTCCAATGAGCAGTTCTTC. It encodes CASSLASGRISNEQFF. The entire variable domain, with the rest obtained from reference TRBV7-3 and TRBJ2-1, is as follows: GAGVSQTPSNKVTEKGKYVELRCDPISGHTALYWYRQSLGQGPEFLIYFQGTGAADDSGLPNDRFFAVRPEGSVSTLKIQRTERGDSAVYLCASSLASGRISNEQFFGPGTRLTVL.

The chain carries TRBV10-3 and TRBJ1-3; D is possibly TRBD1 (5 bases). The germline V and J ends were trimmed by 6 bases and 0 bases, with 12 bases remaining between them. CDR1 ENHRY and CDR2 SYGVKD come from the germline V gene. The CDR3 length is 15 residues. CDR3 amino acids: CAIREDSNSGNTIYF. DNA for the CDR3: TGTGCCATCAGGGAAGACAGTAACTCTGGAAACACCATATATTTT.

The chain carries TRBV28 and TRBJ2-1; no reliable D call. The CDR3 runs 12 residues. Germline-derived CDR1 and CDR2 are MDHEN and SYDVKM. Trimming stripped 2 bases from V and 10 bases from J, with 9 bases between. CDR3 DNA: TGTGCCAGCAGTTTAGGTTCCCAGGAGCAGTTCTTC. Translation gives CASSLGSQEQFF.

This rearrangement joins TRBV5-1 to TRBJ1-1, with unresolved D. Germline values: CDR1 SGHRS, CDR2 YFSETQ. The CDR3 totals 13 residues. Trimming left V 0 bases short and J 10 bases short, with 13 bases between. In DNA, the CDR3 is TGCGCCAGCAGCTTGGCGGCTACGCAAAGAGCTTTCTTT. Protein: CASSLAATQRAFF.

This clone was seen once. The chain is built from TRBV14 and TRBJ1-2; the D is unclear. Germline CDR1 reads SGHDN; CDR2 reads FVKESK. The V gene lost 5 bases and the J gene lost 4 bases, with 14 bases spanning the gap. CDR3 length: 14 residues. The CDR3 spells CASSKNSGRYGYTF. CDR3 DNA: TGTGCCAGCAGCAAAAATTCTGGCCGCTATGGCTACACCTTC.

The rearrangement links TRBV18 to TRBJ1-1; 8 nucleotides align to TRBD1. The V gene end was trimmed by 6 bases and the J gene end by 3 bases; junction bases not matched to a gene: 3. CDR3 length: 13 residues. Germline V gene data show CDR1 as KGHSH and CDR2 as LQKENI. CDR3: CASSATGDTEAFF. CDR3 sequence (DNA): TGTGCCAGCTCGGCGACAGGGGACACTGAAGCTTTCTTT.

The rearrangement links TRBV20-1 to TRBJ1-1; a possible D gene is TRBD1 (5 bases). V gave up 3 bases and J gave up 6 bases, with 14 bases separating them. CDR3 length equals 13 residues. Germline V gives CDR1 DFQATT, CDR2 SNEGSKA (reference sequence). The CDR3 bases are TGCAGTGCTAGTAAGGGGTTTGTGGCTGAAGCTTTCTTT. It encodes CSASKGFVAEAFF.

J is TRBJ2-7 and V is TRBV9; D tentatively fits TRBD1 or TRBD2 (6 bases each). The CDR3 has 13 amino acids. V was cut by 6 bases and J by 2 bases, with 12 bases left in between. Germline CDR1 reads SGDLS; CDR2 reads YYNGEE. CDR3 in DNA: TGTGCCAGCACCCCCGGGGGCCCCTACGAGCAGTACTTC. This translates into CASTPGGPYEQYF.

The rearrangement links TRBV5-1 to TRBJ2-3; D call uncertain. The V gene lost 1 base and the J gene lost 0 bases, with 6 bases spanning the gap. The CDR3 is 14 residues long. Per germline, CDR1 SGHRS and CDR2 YFSETQ. This chain's CDR3 is CASSLKRSTDTQYF. CDR3 sequence (DNA): TGCGCCAGCAGCTTGAAACGGAGCACAGATACGCAGTATTTT.

V is TRBV2 and J is TRBJ1-1; D is unclear. This CDR3 has 13 amino acids. From germline, CDR1 is SNHLY and CDR2 FYNNEI. V was cut by 1 base and J by 4 bases, with 7 bases left in between. As DNA, the CDR3 is TGTGCCAGCAGTGAAGGGGGAGCCACTGAAGCTTTCTTT. As protein: CASSEGGATEAFF. The entire variable domain, with the rest obtained from reference TRBV2 and TRBJ1-1, is as follows: EPEVTQTPSHQVTQMGQEVILRCVPISNHLYFYWYRQILGQKVEFLVSFYNNEISEKSEIFDDQFSVERPDGSNFTLKIRSTKLEDSAMYFCASSEGGATEAFFGQGTRLTVV.

This chain connects TRBV24-1 to TRBJ2-4; no reliable D call. Germline CDR1 reads KGHDR; CDR2 reads SFDVKD. There are 13 residues in the CDR3. V was clipped by 12 bases and J by 5 bases, with 16 bases between them. The DNA for the CDR3 is TGTGCCGCCACACCCGCCTACCAAAACATTCAGTACTTC. Amino acid sequence: CAATPAYQNIQYF.

This chain uses TRBV9 with TRBJ1-6; no clear D. Germline V gene lookup returns CDR1 SGDLS and CDR2 YYNGEE. V was cut by 6 bases and J by 9 bases, with 16 bases left in between. This CDR3 spans 14 amino acids. The DNA for the CDR3 is TGTGCCAGCACCCGTTCCCCCGACCGTTCACCCCTCCACTTT. This codes for CASTRSPDRSPLHF.

The genes are TRBV29-1 and TRBJ1-1; possibly TRBD1 for D (6 bases). CDR1 SQVTM and CDR2 ANQGSEA come from the germline V gene. Trimming shortened V by 4 bases and J by 0 bases, and 18 bases separated the two germline ends. CDR3 length: 16 residues. CDR3 amino acids: CSVVTGSPPMNTEAFF. The CDR3 coding sequence is TGCAGCGTTGTAACAGGGAGCCCACCTATGAACACTGAAGCTTTCTTT.

The chain joins TRBV11-2 to TRBJ1-3; the D is unclear. With 7 bases removed from V and 4 bases from J, the gap between germline ends came to 11 bases. Germline CDR1 and CDR2: SGHAT and FQNNGV. The CDR3 is 13 amino acids. The CDR3 loop is CASNTNWGNTIYF. The CDR3 DNA sequence: TGTGCCAGCAACACTAATTGGGGAAACACCATATATTTT.

This CDR3 is CASSPLSGASSYEQYF. The CDR3, as DNA: TGTGCCAGCAGCCCCTTGAGCGGGGCTAGCTCCTACGAGCAGTACTTC. The J gene is TRBJ2-7, the V gene TRBV7-8, with 7 bases identical to TRBD2. The germline V gene has CDR1 SGHVS and CDR2 FQNEAQ. The CDR3 length is 16 residues. With 5 bases clipped from V and 0 bases from J, the junction kept 10 bases outside the gene matches.

The chain joins TRBV28 to TRBJ2-3; no clear D. CDR1 is MDHEN and CDR2 is SYDVKM in the germline V gene. With 6 bases removed from V and 0 bases from J, the gap between germline ends came to 13 bases. The CDR3 sequence is 15 residues long. The CDR3 DNA reads as TGTGCCAGCAGCCTCGATCTAATTAGCACAGATACGCAGTATTTT. Residues: CASSLDLISTDTQYF.

V usage is TRBV18 and J usage is TRBJ1-2; possibly TRBD1 for D (6 bases). Trimming removed 3 bases at V and 6 bases at J, with 11 bases between. The CDR3 has 13 amino acids. Germline-derived CDR1 and CDR2 are KGHSH and LQKENI. The CDR3 sequence is CASSPTRGDGYTF. CDR3 in DNA: TGTGCCAGCTCACCCACAAGGGGGGATGGCTACACCTTC.

The chain employs TRBV10-3 and TRBJ2-1; 8 bases map to TRBD2. CDR3 length: 14 residues. V was pared by 2 bases and J by 5 bases, with 2 bases of the junction left unmatched. Germline assignment: CDR1 ENHRY and CDR2 SYGVKD. This chain's CDR3 is CAISETGRDNEQFF. CDR3 nucleotides: TGTGCCATCAGTGAGACCGGGAGGGACAATGAGCAGTTCTTC.

The chain has TRBV19 and TRBJ1-5; 7 nucleotides match TRBD1. Germline V gene lookup returns CDR1 LNHDA and CDR2 SQIVND (reference sequence). CDR3 length: 19 amino acids. Trimming removed 5 bases from V and 1 base from J; junction bases left unmatched: 17. In DNA form, the CDR3 reads TGTGCCAGTAGTCCTTATAGGGCAAACAGGGGCTCGAGCAATCAGCCCCAGCATTTT. Residues: CASSPYRANRGSSNQPQHF.

The chain employs TRBV18 and TRBJ1-4, with D hard to call. In germline, CDR1 is KGHSH, CDR2 LQKENI. The CDR3 is 14 amino acids. V lost 2 bases to trimming and J lost 3 bases, with 7 bases between them. The chain's CDR3 is CASSPRNPNEKLFF. CDR3 coding DNA: TGTGCCAGCTCACCAAGGAACCCTAATGAAAAACTGTTTTTT.

The rearrangement joins TRBV24-1 to TRBJ2-1; maybe TRBD2 (6 bases). Germline V lookup: CDR1 KGHDR, CDR2 SFDVKD. The CDR3 has 16 residues. Deletions cut 10 bases from V and 6 bases from J, with 24 bases between. For the CDR3, the DNA is TGTGCCACGACTACAGCGGGCACCCACCTTTCCAATGAGCAGTTCTTC. This gives the protein CATTTAGTHLSNEQFF.

This clone has just one count. For the CDR3, the DNA is TGTGCCAGCAGCTATATGAGCGGGATCGGGAATACGCAGTATTTT. Translation gives CASSYMSGIGNTQYF. The chain couples TRBV28 to TRBJ2-3; 7 nucleotides align to TRBD2. This CDR3 has 15 residues. The ends lost 6 bases at V and 7 bases at J; junction bases unmatched: 13. In germline, CDR1 is MDHEN, CDR2 SYDVKM.

The chain couples TRBV25-1 to TRBJ2-1; D gene unclear. V was cut by 4 bases and J by 2 bases, with 0 bases left in between. The CDR3 runs to 11 residues. Germline loops: CDR1 MGHDK, CDR2 SYGVNS. For the CDR3, the DNA is TGTGCCAGCAGTGCCTACAATGAGCAGTTCTTC. It encodes CASSAYNEQFF.

The genes are TRBV5-1 and TRBJ2-7, with D tentatively TRBD2 (6 bases). Germline values: CDR1 SGHRS, CDR2 YFSETQ. CDR3 length: 17 amino acids. V was trimmed by 2 bases and J by 6 bases, leaving 24 bases between them. The CDR3 here is CASSFTNPSDFDGEQYF. The CDR3 DNA reads TGCGCCAGCAGCTTCACTAATCCTAGCGATTTTGACGGCGAGCAGTACTTC.

The chain combines TRBV10-1 with TRBJ1-5, with 8 bases matching TRBD1. Trimming removed 7 bases from V and 4 bases from J; junction bases left unmatched: 6. In germline, CDR1 is WNHNN, CDR2 SYGVQD (reference sequence). The CDR3 runs to 14 residues. The CDR3 spells CASIPTGENQPQHF. The CDR3 coding sequence is TGCGCCAGCATCCCGACAGGGGAGAATCAGCCCCAGCATTTT.

The chain has TRBV6-4 and TRBJ1-2; D not resolved. The CDR3 is 14 residues long. Trimming stripped 4 bases from V and 4 bases from J, with 13 bases between. Germline loops: CDR1 MRHNA, CDR2 SNTAGT. CDR3 coding DNA: TGTGCCAGCAGTGTCCCCGACCGGGGCTATGGCTACACCTTC. It codes for CASSVPDRGYGYTF.